The clone carrying this T cell receptor (beta chain) was counted ten times or more. The data belong to a study of kidney transplant recipient with SARS-CoV-2 infection. Each CDR3 protein is one row after TCRdb ran MiXCR on the reads. The profile shows roughly 230,000 distinct CDR3 sequences, around 26% of them singletons. Germline trimming cut 10 bases from V and 1 base from J; bases unmatched to any gene: 9. The length of the CDR3 is 14 residues. Germline values: CDR1 KGHSH, CDR2 LQKENI. The TCR comes from a young adult male patient who had COVID-19 and was a kidney transplant recipient. Certain T cells may be donor cells from the graft. The chain joins TRBV18 to TRBJ1-1; 7 positions match TRBD1. The material sequenced was a blood sample, taken at baseline and on approximately day 120 from a kidney transplant recipient. This CDR3 reads CATSEGARNTEAFF. The CDR3 DNA follows: TGTGCCACCTCTGAGGGGGCCCGGAACACTGAAGCTTTCTTT.